The clone carrying this T cell receptor (beta chain) has just a few counts. What it recognizes is unknown. This entry is derived from a study of blood T cells in healthy people across ages. Findings and caveats of the study: Researchers judged that diversity estimates from one million T cells fell short of true values.

V gave up 3 bases and J gave up 6 bases, with 14 bases separating them. Germline CDR1 is DFQATT and CDR2 is SNEGSKA (reference sequence). There are 14 residues in the CDR3. Each sample gave at least 6.5 million isolated PBMCs. Combining a sample-barcoded 5' primer with a J-beta primer mix, a second PCR ran for about 6 to 11 cycles. One entry per CDR3 protein, called by TCRdb with MiXCR from the 5' RACE reads. The sample includes some 930,000 distinct CDR3 sequences, 29% of them seen just once. This sample also appeared in a second study, on T cells of mothers and their children. That source notes: Per child, about 2.8 million TCR beta CDR3 reads were obtained, against over 9 million per mother. Mothers and children who were related shared slightly more overlap than unrelated pairs, but not significantly more.

This TCR was recovered from a middle-aged woman in good health. Material for sequencing was blood. The rearrangement uses TRBV20-1 and TRBJ1-4; D is undetermined. CDR3 bases: TGCAGTGCTAGTCGGCCCCCGACGGATGAAAAACTGTTTTTT. Residues: CSASRPPTDEKLFF.